These 27 T cell receptor beta chains were all obtained from the same sample, sequenced in a study of early T cells in non-severe SARS-CoV-2 infection. In TCRdb, the 5' RACE reads were re-called with MiXCR into one record per CDR3 protein. The table shows 80,000 or so distinct CDR3 sequences, with 11% to 15% occurring only once. Sequences were obtained from whole blood. These receptors originate from an adult who was a healthcare worker with PCR-confirmed SARS-CoV-2 infection or an uninfected control (not recorded which).

This clonotype was seen repeatedly, ten times or more. The rearrangement links TRBV7-6 to TRBJ2-7; TRBD2 matches 12 bases. This CDR3 is built from 17 residues. The germline V gene has CDR1 SGHVS and CDR2 FNYEAQ. J was trimmed by 1 base and V by 4 bases; bases with no gene match: 8. CDR3 coding DNA: TGTGCCAGCAGCTGGAGCCCACTAGCGGGGGGTTCCTACGAGCAGTACTTC. It translates to CASSWSPLAGGSYEQYF. Complete variable domain (other parts from reference TRBV7-6 and TRBJ2-7): GAGVSQSPRYKVTKRGQDVALRCDPISGHVSLYWYRQALGQGPEFLTYFNYEAQQDKSGLPNDRFSAERPEGSISTLTIQRTEQRDSAMYRCASSWSPLAGGSYEQYFGPGTRLTVT.

This clonotype was counted a few times. The chain links TRBV5-4 to TRBJ2-3; possibly TRBD1 for D (6 bases). This CDR3 spans 17 amino acids. Germline loops: CDR1 SGHNT, CDR2 YYREEE (reference sequence). Trimming took 2 bases from V and 0 from J, leaving 16 bases between them. This CDR3 is CASSFRGTGPSTDTQYF. DNA for the CDR3: TGTGCCAGCAGCTTCCGAGGCACAGGGCCAAGCACAGATACGCAGTATTTT. The full variable domain, its missing parts supplied by reference TRBV5-4 and TRBJ2-3, is ETGVTQSPTHLIKTRGQQVTLRCSSQSGHNTVSWYQQALGQGPQFIFQYYREEENGRGNFPPRFSGLQFPNYSSELNVNALELDDSALYLCASSFRGTGPSTDTQYFGPGTRLTVL.

The table lists this clonotype with many counts. V and J are TRBV6-5 and TRBJ1-5; 8 nucleotides agree with TRBD1. With V trimmed by 5 bases and J by 3 bases, 6 bases remained unmatched. CDR3 length: 15 amino acids. Germline-derived CDR1 and CDR2 are MNHEY and SVGAGI. CDR3 loop: CASSDTGGNNQPQHF. DNA of the CDR3: TGTGCCAGCAGTGACACAGGGGGTAACAATCAGCCCCAGCATTTT.

This clonotype was seen a handful of times. The DNA of the CDR3 is TGTGCCAGCAGTGGAGGGTTGGACACCGGGGAGCTGTTTTTT. Translating it yields CASSGGLDTGELFF. The gene calls are TRBV2 and TRBJ2-2, with D possibly TRBD2 on 5 matching bases. The ends were cut back, 4 bases at V and 3 bases at J, with 9 bases in the middle. This CDR3 is built from 14 residues. The V gene's germline CDR1 is SNHLY and CDR2 FYNNEI.

The CDR3 loop reads CAWSVSARGEDQYF. The CDR3 DNA follows: TGTGCCTGGAGTGTATCGGCCAGGGGGGAGGATCAGTACTTC. The gene calls are TRBV30 and TRBJ2-4; D is perhaps TRBD1 (7 bases). Between the trimmed V and J ends, which lost 0 bases and 12 bases, there was a span of 18 bases. CDR1 and CDR2 (germline): GTSNPN, SVGIG (reference sequence). The CDR3 sequence is 14 residues long.

Many counts were recorded for this clonotype. The chain has TRBV7-9 and TRBJ2-7; 8 bases align to TRBD1. Germline trimming cut 4 bases from V and 1 base from J; bases unmatched to any gene: 3. The germline V gene has CDR1 SEHNR and CDR2 FQNEAQ (reference sequence). The CDR3 runs 14 residues. For the CDR3, the DNA is TGTGCCAGCAGCTGGGGACAGGTTTCCTACGAGCAGTACTTC. Translation gives CASSWGQVSYEQYF.

The chain uses TRBV20-1 and TRBJ2-7; 8 bases are a match to TRBD2. The CDR3 spans 13 residues. The ends lost 3 bases at V and 3 bases at J; junction bases unmatched: 4. CDR1 and CDR2 from the germline V gene are DFQATT and SNEGSKA (reference sequence). The DNA of the CDR3 is TGCAGTGCTAGGGGTAGCGGGAACTACGAGCAGTACTTC. It yields the protein CSARGSGNYEQYF.

The chain recombines TRBV29-1 with TRBJ2-1, with unresolved D. CDR3 length equals 13 residues. CDR1 is SQVTM and CDR2 is ANQGSEA in the germline V gene. V was clipped by 3 bases and J by 5 bases, with 11 bases between them. The CDR3 loop is CSVDSGPHNEQFF. DNA for the CDR3: TGCAGCGTTGATTCTGGCCCCCACAATGAGCAGTTCTTC.

This chain links TRBV7-3 with TRBJ2-2, with 9 bases fitting TRBD1. The V segment lost 5 bases and the J segment 4 bases; nucleotides outside the gene matches: 11. Per germline, CDR1 SGHTA and CDR2 FQGTGA. The CDR3 sequence is 17 residues long. The CDR3 nucleotides are TGTGCCAGCAGCCCAGCCGGGACAGGGAGTAGCACCGGGGAGCTGTTTTTT. Its translation: CASSPAGTGSSTGELFF.

This chain connects TRBV11-1 to TRBJ1-1; D is unresolved. Germline CDR1 SGHAT, CDR2 FQDESV (reference sequence). This CDR3 region has 15 residues. V gave up 1 base and J gave up 1 base, with 10 bases separating them. Here the CDR3 DNA reads TGTGCCAGCAGCTTAGAGCTCCTCGGGAACACTGAAGCTTTCTTT. Amino acid sequence: CASSLELLGNTEAFF.

This clonotype was observed a few times. V usage is TRBV6-9 and J usage is TRBJ2-1, with TRBD2 matching 10 bases. The trim removed 4 bases at V and 6 bases at J, leaving 9 bases unmatched. The CDR3 runs to 16 residues. Per the germline V gene, CDR1 is MNHGY and CDR2 is SVAAGI. DNA of the CDR3: TGTGCCAGCAGTTTCCATAGCGGGAGGAGGGGCAATGAGCAGTTCTTC. Protein product: CASSFHSGRRGNEQFF.

Points on this clonotype: Compared with germline, one end of the junction differs, possibly owing to a read error. J is TRBJ1-6 and V is TRBV5-1, with D unclear. CDR1 and CDR2 from the germline V gene are SGHRS and YFSETQ. The CDR3 totals 17 residues. CDR3 in amino acids: CASSPSGKGSYNSPLHF. CDR3 in DNA: TGCGCCAGCAGTCCGTCGGGAAAGGGCTCCTATAATTCACCCCTCCATTTT.

This clonotype has a count of ten or more. The CDR3 DNA reads TGTGCCAGCAGCGGCCCAACACCAGTCTATGGCTACACCTTC. Translating gives CASSGPTPVYGYTF. The rearrangement uses TRBV9 and TRBJ1-2, with D unclear. Germline assignment: CDR1 SGDLS and CDR2 YYNGEE. The V end lost 3 bases, the J end lost 4 bases, and 13 bases lay between the germline ends. The CDR3 consists of 14 residues.

In this sample, this clonotype turned up a few times. V is TRBV6-4 and J is TRBJ2-7; 8 nucleotides agree with TRBD1. This CDR3 comprises 16 residues. The trim removed 5 bases at V and 1 base at J, leaving 10 bases unmatched. CDR1 and CDR2 from the germline V gene are MRHNA and SNTAGT. The DNA for the CDR3 is TGTGCCAGCAGTCATATCGGGCAGGGGGCATCCTACGAGCAGTACTTC. Translation gives CASSHIGQGASYEQYF.

This clonotype was seen repeatedly, ten times or more. The chain combines TRBV29-1 with TRBJ2-5, with 8 bases identical to TRBD1. CDR1 and CDR2 from the germline V gene are SQVTM and ANQGSEA. The CDR3 extends over 15 amino acids. Trimming took 7 bases from V and 5 from J; bases not matched to a gene: 15. The CDR3 DNA reads TGCAGCGCTGCGGGACAGGCAATCCTAGGGGAGACCCAGTACTTC. Translating it yields CSAAGQAILGETQYF.

This clonotype was observed many times. The V gene is TRBV4-1, the J gene TRBJ1-1, with 11 bases aligning to TRBD1. The length of the CDR3 is 15 residues. Germline lookup yields CDR1 MGHRA and CDR2 YSYEKL. The ends lost 1 base at V and 3 bases at J; junction bases unmatched: 1. CDR3 DNA: TGCGCCAGCAGCCAAGCGGGACAGGGGGACACTGAAGCTTTCTTT. Its translation is CASSQAGQGDTEAFF.

This clonotype was detected many times. The chain joins TRBV7-2 to TRBJ1-2; 11 bases match TRBD1. This CDR3 spans 17 amino acids. Germline V lookup: CDR1 SGHTA, CDR2 FQGNSA. The ends lost 2 bases at V and 4 bases at J; junction bases unmatched: 9. CDR3 sequence reads: CASSLSGTGGRAYGYTF. CDR3 sequence (DNA): TGTGCCAGCAGCTTATCCGGGACAGGGGGACGTGCCTATGGCTACACCTTC.

In this sample, this clonotype turned up many times. This rearrangement joins TRBV5-1 to TRBJ2-5, with D maybe TRBD1 (6 bases). V lost 4 bases and J lost 1, with 20 bases in between. The CDR3 contains 17 residues. Germline V CDR1 and CDR2: SGHRS, YFSETQ. The CDR3 reads CASSRQAARRIQETQYF. In DNA form, the CDR3 reads TGCGCCAGCAGCAGACAGGCGGCCCGGCGGATCCAAGAGACCCAGTACTTC.

This chain links TRBV4-1 with TRBJ1-6; 10 bases agree with TRBD1. The CDR3 contains 15 residues. CDR1 is MGHRA and CDR2 is YSYEKL in the germline V gene. V trimming: 3 bases; J trimming: 10 bases; junction bases outside the gene matches: 6. CDR3 bases: TGCGCCAGCAGCCAGAGGCCGGGACAGGGGTCACCCCTCCACTTT. It yields the protein CASSQRPGQGSPLHF.

This clonotype was counted only a few times. The chain uses TRBV9 and TRBJ1-1; possible D gene TRBD1, 5 bases. This CDR3 region has 15 residues. V was pared by 3 bases and J by 8 bases, with 20 bases between. Germline assignment: CDR1 SGDLS and CDR2 YYNGEE. CDR3 loop: CASSAGMGRVLEAFF. Written as DNA, the CDR3 is TGTGCCAGCAGCGCAGGCATGGGGCGAGTGTTGGAAGCTTTCTTT. The whole variable domain, filled in from reference TRBV9 and TRBJ1-1, reads DSGVTQTPKHLITATGQRVTLRCSPRSGDLSVYWYQQSLDQGLQFLIQYYNGEERAKGNILERFSAQQFPDLHSELNLSSLELGDSALYFCASSAGMGRVLEAFFGQGTRLTVV.

This clonotype was seen at least ten times. The chain employs TRBV7-9 and TRBJ1-2; D gene uncertain. Germline V gene lookup returns CDR1 SEHNR and CDR2 FQNEAQ (reference sequence). Trimming shortened V by 4 bases and J by 3 bases, and 9 bases separated the two germline ends. The CDR3 totals 13 residues. CDR3 bases: TGTGCCAGCAGCTCGGGTAGCCACTATGGCTACACCTTC. Its translation: CASSSGSHYGYTF.

This clonotype showed up many times. The genes are TRBV5-1 and TRBJ1-6; TRBD1 aligns across 7 bases. CDR1 is SGHRS, CDR2 YFSETQ, per germline. After removal of 4 bases from V and 0 bases from J, the junction contained 4 bases not matched to a gene. The CDR3 runs to 16 residues. CDR3 sequence reads: CASSGGDSSYNSPLHF. The CDR3 region has the DNA TGCGCCAGCAGCGGCGGGGACAGCTCCTATAATTCACCCCTCCACTTT. The full variable domain, with the rest looked up from reference TRBV5-1 and TRBJ1-6, is KAGVTQTPRYLIKTRGQQVTLSCSPISGHRSVSWYQQTPGQGLQFLFEYFSETQRNKGNFPGRFSGRQFSNSRSEMNVSTLELGDSALYLCASSGGDSSYNSPLHFGNGTRLTVT.

The chain employs TRBV7-2 and TRBJ2-7; TRBD2 matches at 13 bases. V was clipped by 3 bases and J by 4 bases; unmatched bases: 3. Looked up from germline, CDR1 is SGHTA and CDR2 is FQGNSA. This CDR3 is built from 15 residues. The CDR3 bases are TGTGCCAGCAGCTTCGGACTAGCGGGGGTGTACGAGCAGTACTTC. Amino acids: CASSFGLAGVYEQYF.

This clonotype turned up a few times. V and J are TRBV6-1 and TRBJ1-6; TRBD1 might be the D (6 bases). With 7 bases removed from V and 1 base from J, the gap between germline ends came to 14 bases. Per the germline V gene, CDR1 is MNHNS and CDR2 is SASEGT. The CDR3 length is 16 residues. CDR3 nucleotides: TGTGCCAGCATCAAAGGAGGGGGATCCTATAATTCACCCCTCCACTTT. Residues: CASIKGGGSYNSPLHF.

This clonotype was detected many times. V gene TRBV3-1 combines with J gene TRBJ1-4, with D possibly matching TRBD1 (6 bases). Germline V lookup: CDR1 LGHDT, CDR2 YNNKEL (reference sequence). V was clipped by 4 bases and J by 4 bases, with 13 bases between them. This CDR3 region has 15 residues. CDR3 nucleotide sequence: TGTGCCAGCAGCCGCGTGGACAGAGATAATGAAAAACTGTTTTTT. Translated: CASSRVDRDNEKLFF.

This clonotype has a count of ten or more. The genes are TRBV4-1 and TRBJ2-7; D ambiguous. The CDR3 totals 17 residues. V was clipped by 4 bases and J by 0 bases, with 19 bases between them. From germline, CDR1 is MGHRA and CDR2 YSYEKL. CDR3 residues: CASSLKSRTVVSYEQYF. The CDR3 DNA is TGCGCCAGCAGCCTTAAATCCAGGACCGTCGTCTCCTACGAGCAGTACTTC.

The chain links TRBV6-1 to TRBJ2-1; no firm D call. CDR1 and CDR2 from the germline V gene are MNHNS and SASEGT. Between the trimmed V and J ends, which lost 1 base and 9 bases, there was a span of 7 bases. The CDR3 spans 12 residues. The CDR3 DNA follows: TGTGCCAGCAGTGAAGACCGGTTTGAGCAGTTCTTC. Translated: CASSEDRFEQFF.